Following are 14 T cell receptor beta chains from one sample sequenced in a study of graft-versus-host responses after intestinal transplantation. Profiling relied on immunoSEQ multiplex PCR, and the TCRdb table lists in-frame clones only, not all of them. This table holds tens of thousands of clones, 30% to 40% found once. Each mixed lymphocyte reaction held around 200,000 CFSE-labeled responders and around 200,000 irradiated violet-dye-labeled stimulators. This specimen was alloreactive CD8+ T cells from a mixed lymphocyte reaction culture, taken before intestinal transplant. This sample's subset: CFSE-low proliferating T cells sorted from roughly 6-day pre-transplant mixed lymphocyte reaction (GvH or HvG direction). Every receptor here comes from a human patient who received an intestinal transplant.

For the CDR3, the DNA is TGTGCCAGCAGGCGCACCGGGACGGGTCCCGGGACCCAGTACTTC. Residues: CASRRTGTGPGTQYF. The chain combines TRBV6-6 with TRBJ2-5, with D tentatively TRBD1 or TRBD2 (5 bases each). The V gene lost 6 bases and the J gene lost 7 bases, with 21 bases spanning the gap. The CDR3 spans 15 residues. The V gene's germline CDR1 is MNHNY and CDR2 SVGAGI (reference sequence).

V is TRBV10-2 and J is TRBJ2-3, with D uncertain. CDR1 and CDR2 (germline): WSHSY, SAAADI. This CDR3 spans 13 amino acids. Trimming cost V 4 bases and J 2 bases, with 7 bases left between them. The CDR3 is CASSGYFTDTQYF. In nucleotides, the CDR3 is TGCGCCAGCAGTGGTTATTTCACAGATACGCAGTATTTT.

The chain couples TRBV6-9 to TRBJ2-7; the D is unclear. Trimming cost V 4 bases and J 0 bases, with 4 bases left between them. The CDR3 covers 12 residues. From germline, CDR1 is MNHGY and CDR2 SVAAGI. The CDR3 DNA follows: TGTGCCAGCAGTTCAGACTCCTACGAGCAGTACTTC. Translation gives CASSSDSYEQYF.

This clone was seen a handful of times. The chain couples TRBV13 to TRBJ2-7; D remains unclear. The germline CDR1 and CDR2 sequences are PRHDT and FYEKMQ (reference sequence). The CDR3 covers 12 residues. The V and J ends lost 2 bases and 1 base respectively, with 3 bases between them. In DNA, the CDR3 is TGTGCCAGCAGCTTAACGTCCTACGAGCAGTACTTC. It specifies CASSLTSYEQYF.

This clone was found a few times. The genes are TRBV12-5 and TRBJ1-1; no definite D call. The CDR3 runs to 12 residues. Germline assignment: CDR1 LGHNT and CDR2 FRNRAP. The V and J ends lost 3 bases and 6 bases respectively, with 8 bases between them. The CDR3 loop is CASGFEQPEAFF. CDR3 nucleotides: TGTGCTAGTGGTTTTGAACAGCCTGAAGCTTTCTTT.

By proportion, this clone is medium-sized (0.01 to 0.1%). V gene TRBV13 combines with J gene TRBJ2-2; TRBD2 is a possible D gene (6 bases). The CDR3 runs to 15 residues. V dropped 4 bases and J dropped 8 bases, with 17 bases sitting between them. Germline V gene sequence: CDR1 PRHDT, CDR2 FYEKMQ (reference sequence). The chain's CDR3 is CASSSGTESFGELFF. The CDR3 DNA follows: TGTGCCAGCAGCTCCGGGACTGAATCGTTTGGGGAGCTGTTTTTT.

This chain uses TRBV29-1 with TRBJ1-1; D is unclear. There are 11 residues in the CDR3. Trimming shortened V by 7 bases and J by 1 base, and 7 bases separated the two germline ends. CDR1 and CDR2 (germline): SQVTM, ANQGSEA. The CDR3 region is CSAAGNTEAFF. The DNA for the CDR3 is TGCAGCGCCGCAGGGAACACTGAAGCTTTCTTT.

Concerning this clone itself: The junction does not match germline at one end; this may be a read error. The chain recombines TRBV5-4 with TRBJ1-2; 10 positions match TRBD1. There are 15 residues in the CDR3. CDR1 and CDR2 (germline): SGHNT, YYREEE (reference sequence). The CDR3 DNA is TGCGCCAGCAGCCAAGATCGACAGGGGGCTGGGGGCTACACCTTC. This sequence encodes CASSQDRQGAGGYTF.

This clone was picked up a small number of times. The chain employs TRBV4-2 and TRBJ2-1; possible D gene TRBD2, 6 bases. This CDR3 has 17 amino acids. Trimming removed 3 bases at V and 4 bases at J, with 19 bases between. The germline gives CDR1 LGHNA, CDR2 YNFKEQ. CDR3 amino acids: CASSQVLKGGLYNEQFF. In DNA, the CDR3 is TGTGCCAGCAGCCAGGTACTGAAGGGAGGCCTATACAATGAGCAGTTCTTC.

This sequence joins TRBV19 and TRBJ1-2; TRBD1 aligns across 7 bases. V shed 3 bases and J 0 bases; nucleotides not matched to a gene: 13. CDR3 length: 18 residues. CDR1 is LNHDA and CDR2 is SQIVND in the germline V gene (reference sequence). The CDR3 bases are TGTGCCAGTAGTATTTGGTTTTGGTACAGGGGAGCTAACTATGGCTACACCTTC. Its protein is CASSIWFWYRGANYGYTF.

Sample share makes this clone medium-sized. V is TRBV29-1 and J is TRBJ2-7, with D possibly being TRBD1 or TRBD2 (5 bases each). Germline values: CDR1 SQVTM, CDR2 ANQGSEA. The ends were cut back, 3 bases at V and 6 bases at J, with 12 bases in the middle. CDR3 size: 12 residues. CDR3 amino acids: CSVDRGEREQYF. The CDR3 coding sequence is TGCAGCGTTGATAGAGGGGAGCGCGAGCAGTACTTC.

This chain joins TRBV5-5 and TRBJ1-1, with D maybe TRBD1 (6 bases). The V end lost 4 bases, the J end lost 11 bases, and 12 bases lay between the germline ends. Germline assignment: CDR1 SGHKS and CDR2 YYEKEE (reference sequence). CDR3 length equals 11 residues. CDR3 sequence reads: CASSPARGAFF. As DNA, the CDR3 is TGTGCCAGCAGCCCGGCCAGGGGTGCTTTCTTT.

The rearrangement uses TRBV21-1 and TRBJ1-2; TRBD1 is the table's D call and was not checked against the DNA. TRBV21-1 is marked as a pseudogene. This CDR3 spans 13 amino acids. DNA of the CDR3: TGTGCCAGCTCCCTACAGGGGTATCACGGCTACACCTTC. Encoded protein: CASSLQGYHGYTF.

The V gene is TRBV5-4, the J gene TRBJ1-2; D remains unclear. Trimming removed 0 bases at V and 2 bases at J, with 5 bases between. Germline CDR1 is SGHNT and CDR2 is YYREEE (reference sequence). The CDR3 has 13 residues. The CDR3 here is CASSLGQNYGYTF. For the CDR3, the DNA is TGTGCCAGCAGCTTGGGCCAGAACTATGGCTACACCTTC.